This TCR beta chain was recovered during a study of blood T cells in healthy people across ages. At the level of the study: Through template switching, about one barcoded beta molecule was captured per two T cells, as measured in model experiments.

A second PCR of about 6 to 11 cycles used a sample-barcoded 5' primer and a J-beta primer mix. TCRdb analysed the 5' RACE reads with MiXCR anew, one entry per CDR3 protein. The sample contains some 700,000 distinct CDR3 sequences, more than 40% of which appear only once. CDR1 is SGDLS, CDR2 YYNGEE, per germline. This CDR3 is built from 11 residues. Remarks on this clonotype: At one of its ends the junction is not consistent with the germline gene, which may arise from a read error.

This sequence joins TRBV9 and TRBJ2-7; D possibly corresponds to TRBD2 (5 bases). The sample comprised blood. This clonotype was obtained from a woman aged 55-70 years in good health. This CDR3 is CAGSGGYEQYF. The CDR3 bases are TGTGCCGGCAGCGGTGGGTACGAGCAGTACTTC.